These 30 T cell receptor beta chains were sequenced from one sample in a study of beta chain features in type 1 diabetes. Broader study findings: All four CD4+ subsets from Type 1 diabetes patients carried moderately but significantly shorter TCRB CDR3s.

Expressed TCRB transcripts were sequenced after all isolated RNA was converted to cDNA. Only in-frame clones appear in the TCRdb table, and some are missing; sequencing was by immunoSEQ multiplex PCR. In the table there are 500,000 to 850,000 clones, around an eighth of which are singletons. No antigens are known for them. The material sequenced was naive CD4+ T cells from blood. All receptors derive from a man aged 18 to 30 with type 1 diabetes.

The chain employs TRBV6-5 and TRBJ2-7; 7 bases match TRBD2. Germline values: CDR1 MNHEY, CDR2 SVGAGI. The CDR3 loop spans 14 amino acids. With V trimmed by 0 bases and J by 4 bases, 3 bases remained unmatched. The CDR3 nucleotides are TGTGCCAGCAGTTACTCGTCTAGCGGATACGAGCAGTACTTC. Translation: CASSYSSSGYEQYF.

CDR3 bases: TGTGCCAGCAGCCAAGACCGGCTGGTCCAGTACTTC. It yields the protein CASSQDRLVQYF. The rearrangement uses TRBV14 and TRBJ2-7; no clear D. The CDR3 covers 12 residues. Germline V gene data show CDR1 as SGHDN and CDR2 as FVKESK. Trimming shortened V by 0 bases and J by 10 bases, and 10 bases separated the two germline ends. The full variable domain, with the rest looked up from reference TRBV14 and TRBJ2-7, is EAGVTQFPSHSVIEKGQTVTLRCDPISGHDNLYWYRRVMGKEIKFLLHFVKESKQDESGMPNNRFLAERTGGTYSTLKVQPAELEDSGVYFCASSQDRLVQYFGPGTRLTVT.

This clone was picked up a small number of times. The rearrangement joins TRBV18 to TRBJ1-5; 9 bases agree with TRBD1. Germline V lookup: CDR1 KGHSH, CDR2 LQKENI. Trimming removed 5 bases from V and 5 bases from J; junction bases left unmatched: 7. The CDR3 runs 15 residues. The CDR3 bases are TGTGCCAGCTCAGCGCAACAGGGGGCGGATCAGCCCCAGCATTTT. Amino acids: CASSAQQGADQPQHF.

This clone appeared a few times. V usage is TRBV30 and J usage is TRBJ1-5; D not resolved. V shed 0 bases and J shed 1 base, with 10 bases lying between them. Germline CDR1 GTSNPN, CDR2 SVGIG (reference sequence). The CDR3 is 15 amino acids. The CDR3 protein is CAWSVRQESNQPQHF. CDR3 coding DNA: TGTGCCTGGAGTGTACGTCAGGAGAGCAATCAGCCCCAGCATTTT.

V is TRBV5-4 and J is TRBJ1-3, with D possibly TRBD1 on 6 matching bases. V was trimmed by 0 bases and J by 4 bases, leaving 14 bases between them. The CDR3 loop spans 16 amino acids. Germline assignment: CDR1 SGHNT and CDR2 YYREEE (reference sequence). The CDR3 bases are TGTGCCAGCAGCTTGGAGCCAGGGGCATCAGGAAACACCATATATTTT. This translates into CASSLEPGASGNTIYF.

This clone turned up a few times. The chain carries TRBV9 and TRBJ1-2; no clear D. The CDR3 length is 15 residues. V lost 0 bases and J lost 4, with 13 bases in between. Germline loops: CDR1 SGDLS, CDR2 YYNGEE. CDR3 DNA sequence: TGTGCCAGCAGCGTAGAAGACCCGGGGTTCTATGGCTACACCTTC. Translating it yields CASSVEDPGFYGYTF.

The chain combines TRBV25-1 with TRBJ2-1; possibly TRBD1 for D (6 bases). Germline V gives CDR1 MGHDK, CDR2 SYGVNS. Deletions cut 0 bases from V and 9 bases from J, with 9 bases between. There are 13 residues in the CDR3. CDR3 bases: TGTGCCAGCAGTGAATACAGGACAGCTGAGCAGTTCTTC. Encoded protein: CASSEYRTAEQFF.

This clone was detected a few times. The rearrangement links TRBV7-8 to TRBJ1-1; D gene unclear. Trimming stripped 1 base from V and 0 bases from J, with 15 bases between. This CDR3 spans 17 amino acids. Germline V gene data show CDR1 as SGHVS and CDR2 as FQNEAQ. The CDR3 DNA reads TGTGCCAGCAGCTTAGTATCCATCATCGGGATGAACACTGAAGCTTTCTTT. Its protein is CASSLVSIIGMNTEAFF. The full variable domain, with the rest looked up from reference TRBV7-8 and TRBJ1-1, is GAGVSQSPRYKVAKRGQDVALRCDPISGHVSLFWYQQALGQGPEFLTYFQNEAQLDKSGLPSDRFFAERPEGSVSTLKIQRTQQEDSAVYLCASSLVSIIGMNTEAFFGQGTRLTVV.

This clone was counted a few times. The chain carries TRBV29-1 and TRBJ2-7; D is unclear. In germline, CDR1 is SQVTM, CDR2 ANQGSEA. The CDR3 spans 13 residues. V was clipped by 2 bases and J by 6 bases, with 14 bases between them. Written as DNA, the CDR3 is TGCAGCGTTGAATTTGACCATCAGACCGAGCAGTACTTC. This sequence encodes CSVEFDHQTEQYF.

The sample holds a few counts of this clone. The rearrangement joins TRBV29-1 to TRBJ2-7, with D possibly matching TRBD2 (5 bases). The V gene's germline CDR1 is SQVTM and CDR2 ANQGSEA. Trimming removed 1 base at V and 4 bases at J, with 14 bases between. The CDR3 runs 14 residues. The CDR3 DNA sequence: TGCAGCGTTGAAGTGGGCGGGCTGATATACGAGCAGTACTTC. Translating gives CSVEVGGLIYEQYF.

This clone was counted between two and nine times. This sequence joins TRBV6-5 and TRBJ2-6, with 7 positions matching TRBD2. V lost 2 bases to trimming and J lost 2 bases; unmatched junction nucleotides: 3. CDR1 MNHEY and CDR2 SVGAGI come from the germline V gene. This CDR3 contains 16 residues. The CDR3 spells CASSYGGRAGANVLTF. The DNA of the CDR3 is TGTGCCAGCAGTTACGGGGGGAGGGCTGGGGCCAACGTCCTGACTTTC.

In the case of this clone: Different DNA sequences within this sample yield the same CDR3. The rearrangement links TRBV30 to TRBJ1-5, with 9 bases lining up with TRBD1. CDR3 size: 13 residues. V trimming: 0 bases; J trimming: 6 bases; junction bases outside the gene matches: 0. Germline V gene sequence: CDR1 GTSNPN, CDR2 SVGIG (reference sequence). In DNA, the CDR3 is TGTGCCTGGAGTGTACAGGGGGCTCAGCCCCAGCATTTT. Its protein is CAWSVQGAQPQHF.

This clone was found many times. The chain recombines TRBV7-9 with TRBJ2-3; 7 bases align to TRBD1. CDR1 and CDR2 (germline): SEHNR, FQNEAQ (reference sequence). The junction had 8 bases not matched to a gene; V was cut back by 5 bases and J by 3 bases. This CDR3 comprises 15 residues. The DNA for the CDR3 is TGTGCCAGCAGCGAAGGGGACAGAGCTACAGATACGCAGTATTTT. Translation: CASSEGDRATDTQYF.

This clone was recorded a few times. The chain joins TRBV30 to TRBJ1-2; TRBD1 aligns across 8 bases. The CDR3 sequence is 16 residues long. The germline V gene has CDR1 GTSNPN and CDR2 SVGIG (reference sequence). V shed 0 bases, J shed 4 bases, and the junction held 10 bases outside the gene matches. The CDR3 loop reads CAWSVGRTGRLYGYTF. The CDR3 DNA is TGTGCCTGGAGTGTCGGCCGGACAGGGAGACTCTATGGCTACACCTTC.

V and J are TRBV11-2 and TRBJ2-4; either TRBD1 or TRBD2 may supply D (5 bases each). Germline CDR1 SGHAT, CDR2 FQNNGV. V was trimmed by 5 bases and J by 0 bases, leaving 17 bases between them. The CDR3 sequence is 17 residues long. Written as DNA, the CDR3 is TGTGCCAGCAGCCCGAGGGGAGATCTTTTAGCCAAAAACATTCAGTACTTC. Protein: CASSPRGDLLAKNIQYF. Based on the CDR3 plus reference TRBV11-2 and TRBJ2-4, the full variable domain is EAGVAQSPRYKIIEKRQSVAFWCNPISGHATLYWYQQILGQGPKLLIQFQNNGVVDDSQLPKDRFSAERLKGVDSTLKIQPAKLEDSAVYLCASSPRGDLLAKNIQYFGAGTRLSVL.

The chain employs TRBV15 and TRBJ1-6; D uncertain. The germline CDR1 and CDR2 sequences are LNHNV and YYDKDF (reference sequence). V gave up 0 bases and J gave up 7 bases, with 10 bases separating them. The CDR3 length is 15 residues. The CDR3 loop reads CATSRDPPGNSPLHF. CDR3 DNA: TGTGCCACCAGCAGAGATCCTCCGGGGAATTCACCCCTCCACTTT.

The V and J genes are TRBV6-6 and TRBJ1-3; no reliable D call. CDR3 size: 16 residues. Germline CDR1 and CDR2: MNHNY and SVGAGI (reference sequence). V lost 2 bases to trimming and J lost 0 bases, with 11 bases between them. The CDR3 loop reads CASSYASGSSGNTIYF. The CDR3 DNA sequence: TGTGCCAGCAGTTACGCCTCCGGCAGCTCTGGAAACACCATATATTTT.

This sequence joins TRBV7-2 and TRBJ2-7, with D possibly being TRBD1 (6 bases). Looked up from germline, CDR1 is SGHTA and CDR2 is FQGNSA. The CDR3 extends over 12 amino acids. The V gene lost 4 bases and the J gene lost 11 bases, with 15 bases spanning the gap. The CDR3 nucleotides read TGTGCCAGCAGCTCTCCGACAGGAATAAAGTACTTC. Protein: CASSSPTGIKYF.

CDR3 sequence reads: CASSVAGTGATGELFF. Written as DNA, the CDR3 is TGTGCCAGCAGCGTAGCAGGGACAGGGGCCACCGGGGAGCTGTTTTTT. This chain connects TRBV9 to TRBJ2-2; 10 bases are a match to TRBD1. V lost 0 bases to trimming and J lost 4 bases; unmatched junction nucleotides: 3. This CDR3 is 16 amino acids long. Germline loops: CDR1 SGDLS, CDR2 YYNGEE.

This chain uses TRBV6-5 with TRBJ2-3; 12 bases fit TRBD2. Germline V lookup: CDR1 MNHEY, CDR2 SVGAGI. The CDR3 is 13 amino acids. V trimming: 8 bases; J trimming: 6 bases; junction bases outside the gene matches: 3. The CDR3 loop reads CASRLAGADTQYF. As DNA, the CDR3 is TGTGCCAGCCGACTAGCGGGAGCGGATACGCAGTATTTT.

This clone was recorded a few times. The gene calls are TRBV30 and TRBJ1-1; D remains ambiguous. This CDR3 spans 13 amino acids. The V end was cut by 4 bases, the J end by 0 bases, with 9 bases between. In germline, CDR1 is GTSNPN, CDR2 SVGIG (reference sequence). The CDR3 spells CAWTVGLNTEAFF. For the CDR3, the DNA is TGTGCCTGGACTGTTGGGCTGAACACTGAAGCTTTCTTT. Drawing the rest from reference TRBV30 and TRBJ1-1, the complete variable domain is SQTIHQWPATLVQPVGSPLSLECTVEGTSNPNLYWYRQAAGRGLQLLFYSVGIGQISSEVPQNLSASRPQDRQFILSSKKLLLSDSGFYLCAWTVGLNTEAFFGQGTRLTVV.

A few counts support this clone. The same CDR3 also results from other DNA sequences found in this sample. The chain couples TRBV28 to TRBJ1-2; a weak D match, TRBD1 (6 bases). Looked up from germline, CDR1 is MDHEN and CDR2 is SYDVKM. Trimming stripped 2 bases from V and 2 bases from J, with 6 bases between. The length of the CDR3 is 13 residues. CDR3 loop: CASSLGQNYGYTF. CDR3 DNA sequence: TGTGCCAGCAGTTTAGGACAGAACTATGGCTACACCTTC.

The CDR3 bases are TGCAGTGCCCCGGGAAGCGAGCAGTACTTC. Protein sequence: CSAPGSEQYF. The V gene is TRBV20-1, the J gene TRBJ2-7, with D perhaps TRBD2 (5 bases). Trimming took off 6 bases at V and 6 bases at J, with 9 bases between the two ends. CDR3 length: 10 residues. Per germline, CDR1 DFQATT and CDR2 SNEGSKA (reference sequence).

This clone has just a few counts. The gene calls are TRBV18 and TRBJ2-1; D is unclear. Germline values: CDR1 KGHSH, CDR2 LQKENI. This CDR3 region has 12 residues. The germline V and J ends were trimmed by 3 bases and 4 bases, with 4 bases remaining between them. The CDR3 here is CASSPGYNEQFF. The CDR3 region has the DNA TGTGCCAGCTCACCTGGGTACAATGAGCAGTTCTTC.

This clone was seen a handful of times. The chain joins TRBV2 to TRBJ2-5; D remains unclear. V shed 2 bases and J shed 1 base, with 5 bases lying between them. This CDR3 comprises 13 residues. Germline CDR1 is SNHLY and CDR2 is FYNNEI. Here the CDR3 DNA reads TGTGCCAGCAGTGAACTACCCCAAGAGACCCAGTACTTC. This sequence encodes CASSELPQETQYF.

Written as DNA, the CDR3 is TGTGCCAGCAGCCCGCAGGGGTCCCCCTCTGGAAACACCATATATTTT. Its protein is CASSPQGSPSGNTIYF. The chain links TRBV9 to TRBJ1-3, with D possibly matching TRBD1 (6 bases). The CDR3 consists of 16 residues. The germline gives CDR1 SGDLS, CDR2 YYNGEE. V lost 4 bases and J lost 0, with 14 bases in between.

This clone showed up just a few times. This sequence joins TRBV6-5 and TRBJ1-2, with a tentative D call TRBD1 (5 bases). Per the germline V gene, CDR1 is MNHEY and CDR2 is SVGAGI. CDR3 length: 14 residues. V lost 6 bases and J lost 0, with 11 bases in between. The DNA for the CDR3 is TGTGCCAGCAGGTCTCAGGGATCTAACTATGGCTACACCTTC. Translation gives CASRSQGSNYGYTF.

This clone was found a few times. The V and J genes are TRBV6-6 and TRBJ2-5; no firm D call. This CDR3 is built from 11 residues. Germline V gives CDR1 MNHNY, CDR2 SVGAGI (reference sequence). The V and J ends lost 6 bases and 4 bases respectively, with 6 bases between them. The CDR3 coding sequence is TGTGCCAGCAGGTCCTTAGAGACCCAGTACTTC. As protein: CASRSLETQYF.

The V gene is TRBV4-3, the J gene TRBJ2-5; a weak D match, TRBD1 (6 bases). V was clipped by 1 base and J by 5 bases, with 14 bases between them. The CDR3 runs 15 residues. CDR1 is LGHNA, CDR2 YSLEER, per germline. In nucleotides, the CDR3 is TGCGCCAGCAGCCAAGGGCAGGGGCTGAGGGAGACCCAGTACTTC. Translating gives CASSQGQGLRETQYF.

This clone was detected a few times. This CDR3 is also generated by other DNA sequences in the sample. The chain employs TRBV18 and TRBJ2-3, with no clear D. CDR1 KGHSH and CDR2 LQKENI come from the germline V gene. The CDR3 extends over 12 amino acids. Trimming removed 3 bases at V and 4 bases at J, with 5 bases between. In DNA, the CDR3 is TGTGCCAGCTCACCCCCTCCAGATACGCAGTATTTT. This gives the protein CASSPPPDTQYF.